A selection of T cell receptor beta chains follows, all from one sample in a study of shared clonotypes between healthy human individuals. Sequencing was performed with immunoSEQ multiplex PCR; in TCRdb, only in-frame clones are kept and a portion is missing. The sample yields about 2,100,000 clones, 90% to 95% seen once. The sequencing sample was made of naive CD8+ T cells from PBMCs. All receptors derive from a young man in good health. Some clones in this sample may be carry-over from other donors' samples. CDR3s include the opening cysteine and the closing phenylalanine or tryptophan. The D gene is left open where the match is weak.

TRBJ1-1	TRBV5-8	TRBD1	CASSFGTGITEAFF
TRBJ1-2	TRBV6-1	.	CASGPGVGYGYTF
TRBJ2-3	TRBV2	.	CAGLSTDTQYF
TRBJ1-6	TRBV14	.	CASSQDTGSPLHF
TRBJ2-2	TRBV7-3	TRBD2	CASSQGLAGLTGELFF
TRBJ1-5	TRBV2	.	CASSAVGDEQPQHF
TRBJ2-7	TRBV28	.	CASNPDGTGYEQYF
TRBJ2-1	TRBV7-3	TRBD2	CASSSLAGHYNEQFF
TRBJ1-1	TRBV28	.	CASYMNTEAFF
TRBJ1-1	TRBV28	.	CASSFWADGHTEAFF
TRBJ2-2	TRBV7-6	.	CATRQTLTGELFF
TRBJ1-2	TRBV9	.	CASSGFGGSGGYTF
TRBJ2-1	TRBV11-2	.	CASSLDLRDRLDEQFF
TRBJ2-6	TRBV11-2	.	CASSDTAFLYSGANVLTF
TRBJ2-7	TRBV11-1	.	CASSPREGAGEQYF
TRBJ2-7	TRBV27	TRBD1	CASTGQGAHEQYF
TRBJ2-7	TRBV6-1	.	CASSGQVGYEQYF
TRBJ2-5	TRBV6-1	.	CASSPGEVSFPQYF
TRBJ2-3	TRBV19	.	CASGSLTGPPDTQYF
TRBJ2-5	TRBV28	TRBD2	CASSLGLAGATEETQYF
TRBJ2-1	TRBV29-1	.	CSVEESYNEQFF
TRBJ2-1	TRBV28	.	CASSLTRPPAPSDNEQFF
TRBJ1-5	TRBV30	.	CAWQIGNQPQHF
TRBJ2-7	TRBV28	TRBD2	CASRDRGGEDEQYF
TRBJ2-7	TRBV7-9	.	CASSFRGDQEQYF
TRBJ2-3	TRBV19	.	CASTRKWTSTDTQYF
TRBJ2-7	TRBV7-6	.	CASSLEGSSYEQYF
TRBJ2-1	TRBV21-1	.	CASSKVGSGRANEQFF
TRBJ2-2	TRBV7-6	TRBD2	CASSLLPSTSGTGELFF
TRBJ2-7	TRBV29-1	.	CSVVISRALYEQYF
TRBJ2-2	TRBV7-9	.	CASWGKPNTGELFF
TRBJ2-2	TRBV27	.	CASSLWGQITGELFF
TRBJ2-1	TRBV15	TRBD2	CATSHRASGALGEQFF
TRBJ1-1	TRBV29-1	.	CSVLGPEAFF
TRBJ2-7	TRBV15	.	CATSQDGSSYEQYF
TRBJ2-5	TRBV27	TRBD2	CASSLKTSGSQETQYF
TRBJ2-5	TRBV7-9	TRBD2	CASSTRLAGAWETQYF
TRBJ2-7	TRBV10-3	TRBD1	CAIREQGASYEQYF
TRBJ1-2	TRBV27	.	CASSFGRNYGYTF
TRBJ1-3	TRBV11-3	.	CASSLVRVCGSPGNTIYF
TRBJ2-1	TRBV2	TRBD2	CASSPTLGLAGVYGEQFF
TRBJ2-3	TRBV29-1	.	CSGEADTQYF
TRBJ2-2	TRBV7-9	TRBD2	CASSLIIRGSKDGELFF
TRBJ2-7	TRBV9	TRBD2	CASSVGLAGVSYEQYF
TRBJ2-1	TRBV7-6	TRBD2	CASSFSPAGYVGNEQFF
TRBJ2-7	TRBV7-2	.	CASSPGLFLYEQYF
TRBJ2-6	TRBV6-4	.	CANRGRGANVLTF
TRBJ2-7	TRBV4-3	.	CASSPDRGWPYEQYF
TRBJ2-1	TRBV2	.	CASSETPWNEQFF
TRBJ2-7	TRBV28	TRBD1	CASRYGTGAAEQYF
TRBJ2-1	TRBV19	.	CASSIVLSSYNEQFF
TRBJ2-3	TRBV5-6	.	CASSPESGTDTQYF
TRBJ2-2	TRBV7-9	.	CASRSPGELFF
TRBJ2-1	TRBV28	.	CASSFSGTDEQFF
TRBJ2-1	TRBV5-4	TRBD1	CASSSTSKGAEGYEQFF